This T cell receptor beta chain was identified during a study of blood T cell repertoires in COVID-19. Only in-frame clones appear in the TCRdb table, and some are missing; sequencing was by immunoSEQ multiplex PCR. The data show around 220,000 clones, 75% to 90% seen once. The receptor was derived from a woman aged 80 or older with COVID-19, enrolled during active disease. The source material was peripheral blood.

CDR3: CASSEPQGTYGYTF. The DNA for the CDR3 is TGTGCCAGCAGCGAACCACAGGGGACCTATGGCTACACCTTC. This rearrangement joins TRBV28 to TRBJ1-2, with 7 bases lining up with TRBD1. The CDR3 contains 14 residues. The germline CDR1 and CDR2 sequences are MDHEN and SYDVKM. V trimming: 6 bases; J trimming: 4 bases; junction bases outside the gene matches: 8.